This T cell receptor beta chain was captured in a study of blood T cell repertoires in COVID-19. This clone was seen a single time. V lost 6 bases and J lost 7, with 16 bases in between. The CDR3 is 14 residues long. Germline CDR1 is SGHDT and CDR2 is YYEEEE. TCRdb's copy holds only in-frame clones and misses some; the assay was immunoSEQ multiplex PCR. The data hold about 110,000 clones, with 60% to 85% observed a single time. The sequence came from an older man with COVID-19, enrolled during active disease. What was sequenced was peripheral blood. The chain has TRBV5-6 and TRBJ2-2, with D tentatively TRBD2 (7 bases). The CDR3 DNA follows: TGTGCCAGCAACCGGGCGGGGGCTGGCGGGGAGCTGTTTTTT. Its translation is CASNRAGAGGELFF.